This T cell receptor (beta chain) was captured in a study of chemoradiotherapy in HPV16-positive cancers. Germline CDR1 MNHNS, CDR2 SASEGT. The CDR3 is 15 amino acids. Trimming took 1 base from V and 6 from J; bases not matched to a gene: 1. TCRdb keeps only in-frame clones here, not all; method: immunoSEQ multiplex PCR. This table holds approximately 32,000 clones, around 80% found once. Samples were taken several times over chemoradiotherapy. This receptor was taken from a human donor with HPV-associated anogenital cancer. Source: blood, taken from a patient who underwent chemoradiotherapy. V usage is TRBV6-1 and J usage is TRBJ2-2, with 11 bases identical to TRBD2. CDR3 region: CASSEVLAGAGELFF. The CDR3 coding sequence is TGTGCCAGCAGTGAAGTACTAGCGGGGGCCGGGGAGCTGTTTTTT.